This is a list of T cell receptor beta chains from one sample in a study of radiation and T cells in renal cell carcinoma. Generated by immunoSEQ multiplex PCR, the TCRdb table keeps only in-frame clones and is missing some. The sample lists around 74,000 clones, approximately 87% seen once, with about 2.5% in the top ten. The sequenced sample was blood, obtained from a patient whose treatment included radiotherapy and nephrectomy. Source of these receptors: an older woman with renal cell carcinoma. Both conserved end residues are part of each CDR3. The D gene is left open where the match is weak. Size is stated for part of the rows, as once, few or many counts, or as a class when the clone is expanded.

d_gene	abundance	j_gene	v_gene	CDR3aa	CDR3nt
.	.	TRBJ2-1	TRBV4-1	CASSPRALVGGISYNEQFF	TGCGCCAGCAGCCCGCGGGCGTTGGTTGGTGGCATATCCTACAATGAGCAGTTCTTC
TRBD1	.	TRBJ2-5	TRBV7-2	CASSLDRGIETQYF	TGTGCCAGCAGCTTAGACAGGGGAATTGAGACCCAGTACTTC
TRBD2	.	TRBJ2-1	TRBV10-1	CASSESSGGYNEQFF	TGCGCCAGCAGTGAGTCTAGCGGGGGGTACAATGAGCAGTTCTTC
.	.	TRBJ1-1	TRBV2	CASTIRNTEAFF	TGTGCCAGCACCATCAGGAACACTGAAGCTTTCTTT
.	.	TRBJ2-5	TRBV9	CASSASDRQYQETQYF	TGTGCCAGCAGCGCATCGGACCGCCAGTACCAAGAGACCCAGTACTTC
TRBD2	.	TRBJ2-1	TRBV9	CASSVTTSGGSYNEQFF	TGTGCCAGCAGCGTAACGACTAGCGGGGGCTCCTACAATGAGCAGTTCTTC
.	.	TRBJ2-5	TRBV10-3	CAISESRGYVAQYF	TGTGCCATCAGTGAGTCGCGAGGGTACGTGGCCCAGTACTTC
.	once	TRBJ1-1	TRBV5-1	CASSFPNTEAFF	TGCGCCAGCAGCTTCCCGAACACTGAAGCTTTCTTT
.	.	TRBJ2-7	TRBV4-1	CASSQLEGYEQYF	TGCGCCAGCAGCCAACTCGAGGGTTACGAGCAGTACTTC
.	.	TRBJ1-1	TRBV7-2	CASSLAAQNTEAFF	TGTGCCAGCAGCTTAGCAGCTCAGAACACTGAAGCTTTCTTT
.	.	TRBJ2-7	TRBV7-8	CASSISGTGVEQYF	TGTGCCAGCAGCATTTCCGGGACGGGTGTTGAGCAGTACTTC
.	.	TRBJ2-7	TRBV28	CASSLAIYEQYF	TGTGCCAGCAGCCTTGCTATATACGAGCAGTACTTC
TRBD2	.	TRBJ2-7	TRBV27	CASSLLGGYEQYF	TGTGCCAGCAGTTTATTGGGGGGGTACGAGCAGTACTTC
.	.	TRBJ2-1	TRBV7-2	CASSLGRDNEQFF	TGTGCCAGCAGCTTAGGCAGGGACAATGAGCAGTTCTTC
.	.	TRBJ2-2	TRBV29-1	CSVWYEGELFF	TGCAGCGTTTGGTACGAGGGGGAGCTGTTTTTT
TRBD2	.	TRBJ2-2	TRBV10-3	CAISDRLAGGTGELFF	TGTGCCATCAGTGATCGACTAGCGGGAGGCACCGGGGAGCTGTTTTTT
.	.	TRBJ2-5	TRBV5-4	CASSLVGETQYF	TGTGCCAGCAGCTTGGTCGGCGAGACCCAGTACTTC
.	.	TRBJ1-2	TRBV28	CASRGGGIGIQYYTF	TGTGCCAGCAGAGGGGGGGGCATAGGGATCCAGTACTACACCTTC
TRBD1	.	TRBJ2-7	TRBV7-2	CASSVYGQGDYEQYF	TGTGCCAGCAGCGTATATGGACAGGGGGACTACGAGCAGTACTTC
TRBD1	.	TRBJ2-3	TRBV4-2	CASSQGQAWDTQYF	TGTGCCAGCAGCCAGGGACAGGCCTGGGATACGCAGTATTTT
.	.	TRBJ1-4	TRBV11-2	CASSFPMRANEKLFF	TGTGCCAGCAGCTTCCCGATGAGAGCTAATGAAAAACTGTTTTTT
.	.	TRBJ1-1	TRBV28	CASSLYWGPSTEAFF	TGTGCCAGCAGTTTATATTGGGGGCCGAGTACTGAAGCTTTCTTT
.	.	TRBJ2-7	TRBV5-1	CASSLVSGSTKQYF	TGCGCCAGCAGCTTGGTATCCGGGAGTACTAAGCAGTACTTC
.	.	TRBJ1-1	TRBV5-3	CARSSAGKKAFF	TGTGCCAGAAGTTCGGCAGGGAAAAAGGCTTTCTTT
.	.	TRBJ1-2	TRBV5-5	CASSGANYGRSGYTF	TGTGCCAGCAGCGGGGCGAACTATGGCCGGTCTGGCTACACCTTC
.	.	TRBJ1-6	TRBV28	CASSFSSSYNSPLHF	TGTGCCAGCAGTTTTTCAAGCTCCTATAATTCACCCCTCCACTTT
.	.	TRBJ1-4	TRBV30	CAWSARQVVNEKLFF	TGTGCCTGGAGTGCCAGACAGGTCGTTAATGAAAAACTGTTTTTT
.	.	TRBJ1-1	TRBV7-8	CASSLDRRNTEAFF	TGTGCCAGCAGCTTAGACAGGAGAAACACTGAAGCTTTCTTT
.	.	TRBJ2-7	TRBV28	CASWRGDGSYEQYF	TGTGCCAGCTGGAGGGGGGACGGATCCTACGAGCAGTACTTC
TRBD2	.	TRBJ2-1	TRBV6-1	CASSWGGDNEQFF	TGTGCCAGCAGTTGGGGGGGAGACAATGAGCAGTTCTTC
.	once	TRBJ2-6	TRBV4-1	CAGSPGQASGANVLTF	TGCGCCGGGAGTCCGGGACAAGCATCTGGGGCCAACGTCCTGACTTTC
.	.	TRBJ1-2	TRBV18	CASSPEKGGGYGYTF	TGTGCCAGCTCCCCCGAGAAGGGGGGGGGCTATGGCTACACCTTC
.	.	TRBJ1-3	TRBV4-2	CASSQEDGNGDTIYF	TGTGCCAGCAGCCAGGAAGATGGCAACGGGGACACCATATATTTT
.	.	TRBJ2-7	TRBV19	CASSMGGHEQYF	TGTGCCAGTAGTATGGGGGGCCACGAGCAGTACTTC
.	.	TRBJ2-7	TRBV6-5	CASGSGEQYF	TGTGCCAGCGGTAGTGGCGAGCAGTACTTC
.	once	TRBJ1-2	TRBV10-3	CAISESDGTYGYTF	TGTGCCATCAGTGAGTCTGACGGAACCTATGGCTACACCTTC
.	.	TRBJ2-2	TRBV6-4	CASSDSSENTGELFF	TGTGCCAGCAGTGACTCGTCAGAGAACACCGGGGAGCTGTTTTTT
TRBD1	.	TRBJ1-3	TRBV28	CASSLLQGAFRNTIYF	TGTGCCAGCAGCTTACTCCAGGGGGCCTTTAGAAACACCATATATTTT
.	few	TRBJ2-7	TRBV7-9	CASSPHTTEPIYEQYF	TGTGCCAGCAGCCCACACACCACAGAACCCATCTACGAGCAGTACTTC
.	.	TRBJ2-3	TRBV27	CASSSRAAESTDTQYF	TGTGCCAGCAGTTCCCGCGCAGCGGAAAGCACAGATACGCAGTATTTT
.	.	TRBJ2-2	TRBV7-3	CASSLLHRPNTGELFF	TGTGCCAGCAGCTTATTGCATCGTCCGAACACCGGGGAGCTGTTTTTT
.	.	TRBJ2-7	TRBV7-9	CASSRPNGLSRSYEQYF	TGTGCCAGCAGCCGACCGAATGGACTGTCGCGCTCCTACGAGCAGTACTTC
.	.	TRBJ1-1	TRBV19	CASSIGRNTEAFF	TGTGCCAGTAGTATAGGGCGGAACACTGAAGCTTTCTTT
.	.	TRBJ1-2	TRBV16	CASSPTGGPEGGYTF	TGTGCCAGCAGCCCCACGGGGGGACCCGAAGGCGGCTACACCTTC